Sequencing of this T cell receptor (beta chain) was carried out in a study of shared clonotypes between healthy human individuals. Points from the study as a whole: Read depth was anticipated to influence clonotype sharing among donors.

Profiling relied on immunoSEQ multiplex PCR, and the TCRdb table lists in-frame clones only, not all of them. Among over 400,000 clones listed, roughly 80% were seen once. This clone was counted a single time. As yet, its antigen is unknown. The trim removed 0 bases at V and 6 bases at J, leaving 12 bases unmatched. The germline V gene encodes CDR1 MGHRA and CDR2 YSYEKL. The CDR3 covers 17 residues. The chain has TRBV4-1 and TRBJ2-3; 7 nucleotides agree with TRBD2. The origin of this receptor is a middle-aged woman in good health. Some clones in this sample may be carry-over from other donors' samples. The sample consisted of PBMCs. In nucleotides, the CDR3 is TGCGCCAGCAGCCAAGAGCCCCGCGGGAGAGTAACGGATACGCAGTATTTT. Protein sequence: CASSQEPRGRVTDTQYF.